This T cell receptor (beta chain) was found in a study of blood T cell repertoires in COVID-19. J was trimmed by 6 bases and V by 1 base; bases with no gene match: 10. CDR1 SGHRS and CDR2 YFSETQ come from the germline V gene. CDR3 length: 15 amino acids. Profiling relied on immunoSEQ multiplex PCR, and the TCRdb table lists in-frame clones only, not all of them. The sample includes some 150,000 clones, roughly four fifths of them seen just once. The chain employs TRBV5-1 and TRBJ2-7; 7 bases match TRBD1. This TCR was recovered from a middle-aged man who had recovered from COVID-19. The sequencing input was peripheral blood. The CDR3 protein is CASSLLRDSAGEQYF. Here the CDR3 DNA reads TGCGCCAGCAGCTTGCTTCGGGACAGTGCGGGCGAGCAGTACTTC.